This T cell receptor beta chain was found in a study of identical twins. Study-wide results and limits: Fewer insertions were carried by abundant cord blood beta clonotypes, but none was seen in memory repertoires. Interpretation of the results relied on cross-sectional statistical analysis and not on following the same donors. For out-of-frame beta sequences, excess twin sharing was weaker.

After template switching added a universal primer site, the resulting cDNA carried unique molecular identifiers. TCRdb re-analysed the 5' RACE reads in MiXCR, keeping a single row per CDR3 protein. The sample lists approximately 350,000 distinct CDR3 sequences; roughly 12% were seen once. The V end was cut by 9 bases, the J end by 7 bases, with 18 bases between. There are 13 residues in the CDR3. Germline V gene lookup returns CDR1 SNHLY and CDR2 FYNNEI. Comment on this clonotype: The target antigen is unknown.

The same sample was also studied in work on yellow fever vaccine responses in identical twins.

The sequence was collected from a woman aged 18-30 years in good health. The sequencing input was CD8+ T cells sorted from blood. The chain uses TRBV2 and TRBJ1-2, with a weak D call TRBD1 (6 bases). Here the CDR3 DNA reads TGTGCCAGTAATCCGGGACAAGTGTTTGGCTACACCTTC. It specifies CASNPGQVFGYTF.